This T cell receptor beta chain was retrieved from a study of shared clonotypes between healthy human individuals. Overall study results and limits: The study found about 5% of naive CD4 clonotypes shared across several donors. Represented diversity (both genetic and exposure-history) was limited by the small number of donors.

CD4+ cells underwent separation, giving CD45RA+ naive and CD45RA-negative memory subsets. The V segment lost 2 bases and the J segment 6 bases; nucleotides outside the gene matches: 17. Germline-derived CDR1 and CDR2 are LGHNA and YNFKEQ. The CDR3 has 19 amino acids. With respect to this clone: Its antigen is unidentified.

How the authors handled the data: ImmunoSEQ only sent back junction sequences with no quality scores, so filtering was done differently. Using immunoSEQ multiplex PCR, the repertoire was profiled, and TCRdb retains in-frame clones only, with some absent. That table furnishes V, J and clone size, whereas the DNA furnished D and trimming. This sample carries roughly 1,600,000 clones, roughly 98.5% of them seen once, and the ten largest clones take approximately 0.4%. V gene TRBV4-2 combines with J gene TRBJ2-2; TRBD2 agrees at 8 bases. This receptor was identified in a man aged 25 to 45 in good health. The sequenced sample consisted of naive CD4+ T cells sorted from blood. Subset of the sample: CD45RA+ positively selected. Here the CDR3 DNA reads TGTGCCAGCAGCCAACCCCGTGGGAGCGGGAGTGAGGGGGCCGGGGAGCTGTTTTTT. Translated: CASSQPRGSGSEGAGELFF.